The clone carrying this TCR beta chain was detected a few times. The data were obtained in a study of beta chain features in type 1 diabetes. The V gene lost 0 bases and the J gene lost 0 bases, with 7 bases spanning the gap. Germline V gives CDR1 SGHRS, CDR2 YFSETQ. This CDR3 is built from 15 residues. The study reverse transcribed the entire isolated RNA, so it sequenced expressed TCRB transcripts. Clones were read by immunoSEQ multiplex PCR, and TCRdb kept only the in-frame ones, dropping some. The table lists about 180,000 clones, less than 15% of them singletons. The receptor's source is a woman aged 18-35 years in good health. Material for sequencing was central memory CD4+ T cells from blood. The chain uses TRBV5-1 and TRBJ1-5; D unclear. CDR3 nucleotide sequence: TGCGCCAGCAGCTTGGACGCGTTTAGCAATCAGCCCCAGCATTTT. Protein: CASSLDAFSNQPQHF.